This T cell receptor (beta chain) appears in the sequencing data of a study of Ad26.COV2.S vaccination and SARS-CoV-2 variants. About the study: Trial arm assignment for the donor was COV1001 Ad26.COV2.S.

Repertoires were generated with immunoSEQ multiplex PCR, while TCRdb's copy carries only in-frame clones and drops some. The data hold approximately 400,000 clones, with about four fifths observed a single time. The germline V and J ends were trimmed by 4 bases and 5 bases, with 15 bases remaining between them. Germline CDR1 and CDR2: MGHRA and YSYEKL. CDR3 size: 15 residues. Notes on the study in general: Similar non-spike TCR breadth was observed in recipients of vaccine and of placebo.

The treatment here: some 20 received Ad26.COV2.S at low or high dose, single or two shots; a few received placebo; per-sample allocation not given. On day 63 after the first injection, vaccine and placebo recipients gave samples. In Boston, an adult donor aged 18-55 years took part. Spike of the Wuhan-strain SARS-CoV-2 was expressed by an Ad26 vector, which formed the vaccine. Points on this clone: Its cognate antigen is unknown.

The chain has TRBV4-1 and TRBJ1-5, with D possibly being TRBD1 (6 bases). This TCR was sampled from a person between 18 and 60 years old who received the Ad26.COV2.S COVID-19 vaccine or a placebo. This sample comprised peripheral blood, obtained in a trial of Ad26.COV2.S vaccine versus placebo. The CDR3 coding sequence is TGCGCCAGCAGCCTAGCCGGGACACTAGATCAGCCCCAGCATTTT. This encodes CASSLAGTLDQPQHF.